This T cell receptor beta chain was recovered during a study of memory CD4+ T cells and cytomegalovirus serostatus. Germline values: CDR1 MNHEY, CDR2 SVGAGI. The length of the CDR3 is 14 residues. Deletions cut 6 bases from V and 2 bases from J, with 11 bases between. The repertoire was sequenced with immunoSEQ multiplex PCR; TCRdb's copy has only in-frame clones and lacks some. This table holds 45,000 to 55,000 clones, about 80% found once. Single viable CD3+CD4+CD8-CD45RO+ cells were sorted as the memory CD4+ T cells. The clonotype originates from an adult in good health and CMV-seronegative. Sample: memory CD4+ T cells from blood. The chain carries TRBV6-5 and TRBJ2-1, with D unclear. The CDR3 spells CASRTLTTYNEQFF. The CDR3 DNA reads as TGTGCCAGCAGGACTCTTACTACCTACAATGAGCAGTTCTTC.